The rows below give T cell receptor beta chains drawn from one sample of a study of graft-versus-host responses after intestinal transplantation. Profiling relied on immunoSEQ multiplex PCR, and the TCRdb table lists in-frame clones only, not all of them. The sample includes roughly 15,000 clones, around 77% of them seen just once. The sequencing used ileum tissue, collected approximately 26 days after intestinal transplant. These receptors were collected from a human patient who received an intestinal transplant, so some T cells may come from the graft donor. Both conserved end residues are part of each CDR3. D genes are given only for firm matches. Where a row states a size, it is once, few, many or the class of an expanded clone; other rows omit it.

j_gene | v_gene | d_gene | abundance | CDR3nt | CDR3aa
TRBJ1-2 | TRBV6-5 | TRBD1 | few | TGTGCCAGCAGCCATGGGGGGACAGCTAACTATGGCTACACCTTC | CASSHGGTANYGYTF
TRBJ2-1 | TRBV9 | TRBD1 | NA | TGTGCCAGCAGCCCGCTATGGGCGCTAACAGGGGTGAATGAGCAGTTCTTC | CASSPLWALTGVNEQFF
TRBJ1-1 | TRBV10-3 | TRBD1 | few | TGTGCCATCAGTGACCCGCCGGGACAGGGGGACACTGAAGCTTTCTTT | CAISDPPGQGDTEAFF
TRBJ2-1 | TRBV29-1 | NA | NA | TGCAGCGTTGAAAAAGGCGGCTCCTACAATGAGCAGTTCTTC | CSVEKGGSYNEQFF
TRBJ2-2 | TRBV2 | NA | few | TGTGCCAGCAGTGAAGTTGTCAGAACGAACACCGGGGAGCTGTTTTTT | CASSEVVRTNTGELFF
TRBJ2-3 | TRBV29-1 | TRBD2 | NA | TGCCGACCGACTAGCGGGGGGCCCCAATATCCCACAGATACGCAGTATTTT | CRPTSGGPQYPTDTQYF
TRBJ1-6 | TRBV5-1 | NA | few | TGCGCCAGCAGCTTGCAGGAAAGGCCAGATTCACCCCTCCACTTT | CASSLQERPDSPLHF
TRBJ1-2 | TRBV27 | TRBD1 | NA | TGTGCCAGCAGTTTCTATCAGGGGGCCTATGGCTACACCTTC | CASSFYQGAYGYTF
TRBJ2-5 | TRBV4-2 | TRBD2 | NA | TGTGCCAGCAGCCAAGATTGGGGGATCGGGGGGGGCCAAGAGACCCAGTACTTC | CASSQDWGIGGGQETQYF
TRBJ2-1 | TRBV5-1 | NA | NA | TGCGCCAGCAGCTCACAACGCCTCGACAGTTACAATGAGCAGTTCTTC | CASSSQRLDSYNEQFF
TRBJ2-3 | TRBV7-2 | TRBD2 | NA | TGTGCCAGCAGCTTAGGGGTGCGGGGGGGGGCAGATACGCAGTATTTT | CASSLGVRGGADTQYF
TRBJ1-1 | TRBV7-2 | NA | NA | TGTGCCAGCAGCTCGGGTACTATGCCGAACACTGAAGCTTTCTTT | CASSSGTMPNTEAFF
TRBJ1-4 | TRBV6-6 | NA | NA | TGTGCCACACAACGGACAGAGAACGAAAAACTGTTTTTT | CATQRTENEKLFF
TRBJ2-5 | TRBV11-2 | TRBD2 | NA | TGTGCCAGCAGCTTCCGGACTAGCGGGGGGGTAGAGACCCAGTACTTC | CASSFRTSGGVETQYF
TRBJ1-4 | TRBV6-7 | NA | few | TGTGCCAGCACATTTAGAGCAACTAATGAAAAACTGTTTTTT | CASTFRATNEKLFF
TRBJ1-6 | TRBV6-1 | NA | NA | TGTGCCAGCAGTGAAGGAGTGGAGAATTCACCCCTCCACTTT | CASSEGVENSPLHF
TRBJ1-2 | TRBV13 | NA | NA | TGTGCCAGCAGCGCGCCGGGAACAGCTAACTATGGCTACACCTTC | CASSAPGTANYGYTF
TRBJ2-3 | TRBV4-3 | NA | once | TGCGCCAGCAGCCAAGAGGATCTAGAATTGGATACGCAGTATTTT | CASSQEDLELDTQYF
TRBJ2-3 | TRBV27 | TRBD1 | NA | TGTGCCAGCAGTTCTTACCAGGGGGCTGATACGCAGTATTTT | CASSSYQGADTQYF
TRBJ2-3 | TRBV2 | TRBD2 | NA | TGTGCCAGCAGTCTTTTACTAGCGGGGACAGATACGCAGTATTTT | CASSLLLAGTDTQYF
TRBJ1-5 | TRBV7-8 | NA | NA | TGTGCCAGCAGCTTAGGGGCAGCTTGGGGAGCTAGCAATCAGCCCCAGCATTTT | CASSLGAAWGASNQPQHF
TRBJ2-1 | TRBV7-3 | TRBD1 | NA | TGTGCCAGCAGCCCTCAGGACAGGCCCTACAATGAGCAGTTCTTC | CASSPQDRPYNEQFF
TRBJ2-5 | TRBV27 | TRBD1 | NA | TGTGCCAGCAGTTTAACAGGGGAGTTTGGAGAGACCCAGTACTTC | CASSLTGEFGETQYF
TRBJ2-1 | TRBV11-2 | TRBD2 | NA | TGTGCCAGCAGCCCGCGGACTAGCGGGGGGGCCGAGTTCTTC | CASSPRTSGGAEFF
TRBJ2-2 | TRBV9 | TRBD2 | NA | TGTGCCAGCAGCGTAGCTAGCGGGGTGGACGGGGAGCTGTTTTTT | CASSVASGVDGELFF
TRBJ1-2 | TRBV19 | NA | NA | TGTGCCAGTACCACAGGCAATCGGAAGGGTTTAGGTGGCTACACCTTC | CASTTGNRKGLGGYTF
TRBJ1-2 | TRBV5-6 | NA | NA | TGTGCCAGCAGCTTGGGGGCAGGGAACTATGGCTACACCTTC | CASSLGAGNYGYTF
TRBJ1-2 | TRBV10-3 | TRBD1 | NA | TGTGCCATCAGAACCCAAACAGGGGAGTTTGGTGGCTACACCTTC | CAIRTQTGEFGGYTF